This TCR beta chain was recovered during a study of blood T cell repertoires in COVID-19. Trimming pared 1 base from V and 14 bases from J, leaving 12 bases between. CDR3 length: 12 amino acids. Germline lookup yields CDR1 LGHNA and CDR2 YSLEER. As processed by the authors: The assay estimated nucleated cells by amplifying reference gene primers. Method: immunoSEQ multiplex PCR; TCRdb's copy keeps in-frame clones and lacks some. The V and J calls and the clone size are those of that table, but D and trimming were determined from the DNA. The sample carries about 120,000 clones, about 83% recorded once. Individuals aged roughly 18 to 95 years were recruited from fewer than 25 US areas. Clinical history as reported by participants underpinned cohort assignment. Cohort 3 recovery required two negative PCRs, clearance, or symptom resolution.

Specimen: PBMCs or T cells enriched from blood (not recorded which). V gene TRBV4-3 combines with J gene TRBJ2-1; a possible D gene is TRBD2 (6 bases). The sequence came from a woman under 40 who had recovered from COVID-19. CDR3 DNA: TGCGCCAGCAGCCAAGGTCCGGGAGTGGAGTTCTTC. Residues: CASSQGPGVEFF.